This T cell receptor (beta chain) is from a study of response to subunit inactivated influenza vaccine. This clonotype was observed a handful of times. As yet, its antigen is unknown. Whole-study findings and limits: Each seasonal influenza vaccination, the authors suggested, recruits few new T cells.

Trimming removed 5 bases at V and 3 bases at J, with 16 bases between. Germline assignment: CDR1 SGHVS and CDR2 FNYEAQ. The CDR3 is 15 amino acids. TCRdb passed the RT-PCR reads through MiXCR, listing each CDR3 protein once. Here the sample spans more than 450,000 distinct CDR3 sequences, about an eighth being singletons. This receptor was taken from a man between 50 and 59 years old who received an inactivated influenza vaccine. The source was PBMCs from blood, collected on the day of vaccination. J is TRBJ1-1 and V is TRBV7-6; D possibly corresponds to TRBD1 (6 bases). The CDR3 spells CASSLSGAGDTEAFF. In nucleotides, the CDR3 is TGTGCCAGCAGCCTATCGGGGGCGGGTGACACTGAAGCTTTCTTT.